Below, one T cell receptor beta chain is given with its context. Its specificity is not known. These data come from a study of PD-1 blockade in mismatch repair-deficient tumors. Profiled with immunoSEQ multiplex PCR; TCRdb holds only in-frame clones, not every one. The repertoire holds about 110,000 clones, 60% to 85% seen once, with roughly 4.5% in the top ten. All patients were mismatch repair deficient, assessed by either PCR or immunohistochemistry. Looked up from germline, CDR1 is SGHNT and CDR2 is YYREEE (reference sequence). V gave up 2 bases and J gave up 0 bases, with 9 bases separating them. The CDR3 runs 16 residues. Findings and caveats of the study: After pembrolizumab, tumor-resident clones rose rapidly, then generally contracted before radiologic responses.

The clonotype originates from an adult with mismatch repair-deficient cancer. This sequence joins TRBV5-4 and TRBJ2-6, with D perhaps TRBD1 (5 bases). The sample consisted of peripheral blood, taken about 60 weeks after starting pembrolizumab. CDR3: CASSLTGFSGANVLTF. CDR3 in DNA: TGTGCCAGCAGCTTAACAGGATTCTCTGGGGCCAACGTCCTGACTTTC.